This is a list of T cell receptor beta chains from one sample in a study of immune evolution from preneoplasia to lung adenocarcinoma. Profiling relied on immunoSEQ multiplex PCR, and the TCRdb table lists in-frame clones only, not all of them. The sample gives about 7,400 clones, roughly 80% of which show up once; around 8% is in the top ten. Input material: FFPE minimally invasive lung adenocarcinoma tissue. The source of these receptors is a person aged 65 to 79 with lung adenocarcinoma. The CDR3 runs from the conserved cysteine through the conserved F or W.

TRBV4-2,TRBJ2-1,CASSQTDRGLEPEQFF
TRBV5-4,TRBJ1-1,CASSLGVDTEAFF
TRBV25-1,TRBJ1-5,CASSENRKGINQPQHF
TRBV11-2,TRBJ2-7,CASSLSARGKNYEQYF
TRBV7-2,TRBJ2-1,CASSQTSGQQFF
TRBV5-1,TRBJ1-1,CASSYGQGMNTEAFF
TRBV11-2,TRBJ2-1,CASRMQGKNEQFF
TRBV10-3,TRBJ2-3,CAISAGGNTDTQYF
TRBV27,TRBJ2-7,CASSLLAASYEQYF
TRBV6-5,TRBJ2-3,CASSYTARGLTDTQYF
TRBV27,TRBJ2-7,CASKGLVPYEQYF
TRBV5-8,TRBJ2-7,CASSLSRGPYEQYF
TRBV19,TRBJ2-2,CASSIHSTGELFF
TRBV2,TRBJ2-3,CAKWSVGTSSTDTQYF
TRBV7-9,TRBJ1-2,CASSFRPTGHYGYTF
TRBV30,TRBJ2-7,CAWRFGLADEQYF
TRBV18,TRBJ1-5,CASSPPSEYSNQPQHF
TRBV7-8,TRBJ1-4,CASSLGGTGMSEKLFF
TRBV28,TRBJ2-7,CASSFRAPTYEQYF
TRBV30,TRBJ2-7,CAAGPSLFYEQYF
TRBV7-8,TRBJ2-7,CASSLVGGLISYEQYF
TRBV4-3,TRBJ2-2,CASSQVGGTGELFF
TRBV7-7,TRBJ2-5,CASSWGNQETQYF
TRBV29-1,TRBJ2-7,CRVNPRDYEQYF
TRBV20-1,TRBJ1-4,CSAAPNEKLFF
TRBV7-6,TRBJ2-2,CASSKTGVTGELFF
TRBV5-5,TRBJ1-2,CASSFQDSRGYTF
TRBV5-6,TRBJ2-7,CASSLDQYEQYF
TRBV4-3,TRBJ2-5,CASSPRGLAETQYF
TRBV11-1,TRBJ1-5,CASSLEGPNQPQHF
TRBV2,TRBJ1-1,CASSEAISAFF
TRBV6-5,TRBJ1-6,CASNGRDNSPLHF
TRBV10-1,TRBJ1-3,CASSETWTGAGNTIYF
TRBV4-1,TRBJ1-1,CASSHRPDTEAFF
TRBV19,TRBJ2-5,CASSKRRDSRAGTQYF
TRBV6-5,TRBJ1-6,CASGGRQGESPLHF
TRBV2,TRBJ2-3,CASRRLAGASTDTQYF
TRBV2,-,CASSDPIATGAIFSYEQYF
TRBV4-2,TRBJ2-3,CASSQGLAGGAGTDTQYF
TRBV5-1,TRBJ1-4,CASSLTGGPTNEKLFF
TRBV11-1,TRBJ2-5,CASSLAAGGPRETQYF
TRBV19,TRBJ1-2,CASTQERYGYTF
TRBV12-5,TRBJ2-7,CASGHRAGGEQYF
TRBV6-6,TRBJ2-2,CASSYDGNRELFF
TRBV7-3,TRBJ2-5,CASSLGLAPEETQYF
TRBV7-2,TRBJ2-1,CALGWGYPYNEQFF
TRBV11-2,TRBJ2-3,CASSLYKTRTDTQYF
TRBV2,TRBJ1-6,CASSDRGNSPLHF
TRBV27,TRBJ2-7,CASSLAGGPYEQYF
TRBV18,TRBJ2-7,CASSPLRSGRAYEQYF
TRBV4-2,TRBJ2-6,CASSQDSRTGQTNSGANVLTF
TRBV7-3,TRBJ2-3,CASRLAGGPPDTQYF
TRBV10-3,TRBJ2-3,CAISTGQGKGDTQYF